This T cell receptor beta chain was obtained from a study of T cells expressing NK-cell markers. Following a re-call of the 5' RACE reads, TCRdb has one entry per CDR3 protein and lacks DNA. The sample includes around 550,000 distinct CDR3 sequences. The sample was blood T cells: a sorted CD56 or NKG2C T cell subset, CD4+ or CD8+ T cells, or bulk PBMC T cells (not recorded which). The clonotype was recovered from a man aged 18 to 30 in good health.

CDR3 amino acids: CATSINPTRRGNIQYF. The chain joins TRBV15 to TRBJ2-4; the D call from TCRdb, TRBD2, cannot be confirmed without DNA. CDR3 size: 16 residues. Germline values: CDR1 LNHNV, CDR2 YYDKDF (reference sequence).